This T cell receptor (beta chain) was captured by sequencing in a study of tissue T cells after allogeneic stem cell transplantation. Sequenced by immunoSEQ multiplex PCR; TCRdb stores in-frame clones only, minus some. This sample has 6,000 to 8,000 clones, with around 68% found just once. The CDR3 consists of 13 residues. V lost 3 bases and J lost 4, with 8 bases in between. Per germline, CDR1 NNHNN and CDR2 SYGAGS (reference sequence). As to this clone: Its antigen is not known. Mouse germline and gene names are used. Read data end 1 residue before the CDR3 end; the end is taken from the germline J gene.

General observations from the study: Across patients, clones rarely overlapped, yet motif clusters were shared tissue-specifically. Limitations included a small, clinically heterogeneous cohort and limited sampling depth.

The TCR was taken from a female BALB/c mouse in good health. As its MHC haplotype, the strain has H2-d. The chain joins TRBV13-2 to TRBJ1-3; D is unclear. Sequencing used blood. The CDR3 DNA, read in part, is TGTGCCAGCGGTGTTAGGGTCGGAAATACGCTCTAT. Translation: CASGVRVGNTLY. The entire CDR3 protein reads CASGVRVGNTLYF.